The TCR beta chain described here comes from a study of T cell responses to AZD1222 COVID-19 vaccine. Study-wide results and caveats: Donor demographics were predominantly white British with a female majority; clonal diversity may be underestimated. Repertoire sampling occurred only after the peak T cell response. Two AZD1222 doses significantly raised spike-specific TCR breadth and depth over controls.

Researchers grouped second doses given at about 4 or about 12 weeks into one pool. Sequencing used immunoSEQ multiplex PCR; TCRdb keeps in-frame clones, though not all of them. The sample has approximately 300,000 clones, 90% to 95% seen once. Points on this clone: Antigen unknown.

Sequences were derived from peripheral blood, sampled 28 days after the second AZD1222 dose. The origin of this receptor is an adult who received the AZD1222 COVID-19 vaccine.

The chain's CDR3 is CASSFEVGFNEKLFF. CDR3 sequence (DNA): TGTGCCAGCAGCTTCGAAGTGGGGTTTAATGAAAAACTGTTTTTT. The chain joins TRBV5-5 to TRBJ1-4, with D uncertain. Germline V gene data show CDR1 as SGHKS and CDR2 as YYEKEE (reference sequence). This CDR3 comprises 15 residues. V was cut by 2 bases and J by 4 bases, with 12 bases left in between.